The 7 T cell receptor beta chains listed next were all sequenced from one sample in a study of CD8+CD57+ T cells in acquired aplastic anemia. The sequenced patients had an expansion of CD8+CD57+ cells seen by flow cytometry. Researchers used genomic DNA as the template to profile TCR beta VDJ and CDR3. TCRdb called the reads again in MiXCR, with one record for every CDR3 protein. The data hold 150,000 to 200,000 distinct CDR3 sequences, with about 50% observed a single time. The sample comprised sorted CD4+, CD8+, or CD8+CD57+ T cells (not recorded which) from PBMCs. The origin of the receptors is a human donor with aplastic anemia.

With respect to this clonotype: One end of the junction does not line up with germline, which may come from a read error. J is TRBJ2-1 and V is TRBV2; 7 nucleotides match TRBD1. Per the germline V gene, CDR1 is SNHLY and CDR2 is FYNNEI. This CDR3 comprises 14 residues. CDR3 in DNA: TGTGCCATCAGAGGGGGCGCGATCCCCAATGAACAGTTCTTC. Translation gives CAIRGGAIPNEQFF.

This clonotype was seen only a few times. This chain uses TRBV7-6 with TRBJ2-1; D uncertain. V was pared by 5 bases and J by 9 bases, with 11 bases between. This CDR3 contains 12 residues. Per the germline V gene, CDR1 is SGHVS and CDR2 is FNYEAQ. The CDR3 nucleotides are TGTGCCAGCAGCCCATCTCCGTCTGAGCAGTTCTTC. Translating gives CASSPSPSEQFF.

This clonotype has at least ten counts. The chain joins TRBV20-1 to TRBJ2-2; 9 bases are shared with TRBD1. The CDR3 contains 15 residues. Germline CDR1 and CDR2: DFQATT and SNEGSKA (reference sequence). Germline trimming cut 6 bases from V and 4 bases from J; bases unmatched to any gene: 9. Here the CDR3 reads CSATGQGWGTGELFF. Here the CDR3 DNA reads TGCAGTGCGACGGGACAGGGATGGGGCACCGGGGAGCTGTTTTTT.

Many counts were recorded for this clonotype. The chain recombines TRBV7-2 with TRBJ2-7, with TRBD1 matching 7 bases. With V trimmed by 7 bases and J by 3 bases, 6 bases remained unmatched. Looked up from germline, CDR1 is SGHTA and CDR2 is FQGNSA. There are 13 residues in the CDR3. CDR3 residues: CASTAGTDYEQYF. For the CDR3, the DNA is TGTGCCAGCACCGCCGGGACAGACTACGAGCAGTACTTC.

This clonotype was observed many times. The rearrangement uses TRBV5-1 and TRBJ2-3; maybe TRBD2 (5 bases). Germline V lookup: CDR1 SGHRS, CDR2 YFSETQ. The CDR3 runs to 16 residues. Trimming stripped 4 bases from V and 0 bases from J, with 15 bases between. The CDR3 sequence is CASSQTRVASTDTQYF. CDR3 DNA sequence: TGCGCCAGCAGCCAAACCCGGGTAGCGAGCACAGATACGCAGTATTTT.

Only one count was recorded for this clonotype. V usage is TRBV11-1 and J usage is TRBJ2-1; tentative D call: TRBD2 (5 bases). The CDR3 sequence is 16 residues long. V was shortened by 1 base and J by 0 bases, with 10 bases between the two germline ends. Germline V gene lookup returns CDR1 SGHAT and CDR2 FQDESV (reference sequence). The CDR3 reads CASSLVSGRSYNEQFF. The DNA of the CDR3 is TGTGCCAGCAGCTTAGTGAGCGGACGCTCCTACAATGAGCAGTTCTTC.

This rearrangement joins TRBV29-1 to TRBJ1-1, with 7 bases aligning to TRBD1. Germline V gives CDR1 SQVTM, CDR2 ANQGSEA. This CDR3 is 13 amino acids long. With V trimmed by 7 bases and J by 3 bases, 8 bases remained unmatched. The CDR3 coding sequence is TGCAGCGCAGCGGACAGGTCCTACACTGAAGCTTTCTTT. Its translation: CSAADRSYTEAFF.